This T cell receptor (beta chain) was sequenced for a study of T cells in Graves' hyperthyroidism and ophthalmopathy. Study overall: Peripheral blood sampling occurred at initial diagnosis, before any treatment.

Enrolled ophthalmopathy patients presented with a Clinical Activity Score of at least 3, a NOSPECS grade of at least 4, and disease duration under 3 months. Study-wide results and caveats: A model using 13 V-J features told ophthalmopathy apart from stable hyperthyroidism. Most clonotypes expanded in thyroid above 0.001 were likewise present in blood.

This clonotype has a count of ten or more. Its matching antigen is unknown. Regions amplified from RNA transcripts were the TCR beta CDR3 regions. First-round RT-PCR targeting the TCR CDR3 was performed with the HTBI primer set. One entry per CDR3 protein, called by TCRdb with MiXCR from the multiplex PCR reads. The sample carries almost 500,000 distinct CDR3 sequences, less than 25% recorded once. The CDR3 runs to 14 residues. The V and J ends lost 5 bases and 7 bases, in that order; junction bases with no gene match: 5. CDR1 and CDR2 (germline): SGHAT, FQNNGV. The sequence was collected from an older woman with Graves' ophthalmopathy. The sequenced sample consisted of blood. V usage is TRBV11-2 and J usage is TRBJ2-1; 10 nucleotides agree with TRBD2. The CDR3 spells CASSPAGGPNEQFF. Written as DNA, the CDR3 is TGTGCCAGCAGCCCAGCGGGAGGGCCTAATGAGCAGTTCTTC.